These 26 T cell receptor beta chains were all obtained from the same sample, sequenced in a study of a mutant IDH1 vaccine in newly diagnosed glioma. As for time point: week 5, during vaccination. Every vaccine dose comprised 300 ug of mutant IDH1 20-mer peptide plus topical imiquimod. These receptors' targets are unknown. TCRdb's table, derived via immunoSEQ multiplex PCR, lists solely in-frame clones and lacks some. Altogether 45,000 to 70,000 clones are present, 81% being singletons, with the ten largest covering 3% to 3.5%. The specimen was PBMCs, collected from a glioma patient whose treatment included an IDH1 peptide vaccine. These receptors all come from a young man with glioma.

This rearrangement joins TRBV5-8 to TRBJ1-5; TRBD1 aligns across 8 bases. Germline-derived CDR1 and CDR2 are SGHTS and YDEGEE. CDR3 length: 14 amino acids. Trimming took 2 bases from V and 5 from J; bases not matched to a gene: 3. The CDR3 loop is CASSLRTGHQPQHF. The CDR3 coding sequence is TGTGCCAGCAGCTTAAGGACAGGGCATCAGCCCCAGCATTTT.

The genes are TRBV7-9 and TRBJ2-3, with 7 positions matching TRBD2. CDR3 length: 14 residues. Germline CDR1 and CDR2: SEHNR and FQNEAQ (reference sequence). The V gene end was trimmed by 1 base and the J gene end by 4 bases; junction bases not matched to a gene: 2. The CDR3: CASSLGGGPDTQYF. Here the CDR3 DNA reads TGTGCCAGCAGCTTAGGGGGGGGTCCAGATACGCAGTATTTT.

The CDR3 DNA sequence: TGTGCCAGCAGCGTAGGGATGAACACTGAAGCTTTCTTT. Protein sequence: CASSVGMNTEAFF. The rearrangement uses TRBV9 and TRBJ1-1; D is unresolved. This CDR3 contains 13 residues. CDR1 and CDR2 (germline): SGDLS, YYNGEE. Trimming stripped 0 bases from V and 0 bases from J, with 3 bases between.

This clone appeared a few times. The rearrangement links TRBV6-5 to TRBJ1-4, with D perhaps TRBD1 (5 bases). Germline V CDR1 and CDR2: MNHEY, SVGAGI. The CDR3 is 15 amino acids. V was pared by 6 bases and J by 5 bases, with 16 bases between. In DNA, the CDR3 is TGTGCCAGCAGGGACCGGGGTGAGGGGAATGAAAAACTGTTTTTT. Protein sequence: CASRDRGEGNEKLFF.

The rearrangement uses TRBV11-3 and TRBJ2-1; TRBD2 aligns across 7 bases. From germline, CDR1 is SGHNT and CDR2 YENEEA. The CDR3 spans 16 residues. V lost 2 bases, J lost 7 bases, and 11 bases stayed unmatched. The CDR3 loop is CASSLRGAGVENEQFF. The CDR3 bases are TGTGCCAGCAGCTTACGGGGTGCGGGGGTGGAAAATGAGCAGTTCTTC.

The chain combines TRBV5-1 with TRBJ2-7; D gene uncertain. V was cut by 2 bases and J by 5 bases, with 11 bases left in between. CDR3 length: 13 residues. Per the germline V gene, CDR1 is SGHRS and CDR2 is YFSETQ. CDR3: CASSFGTGDEQYF. CDR3 nucleotides: TGCGCCAGCAGCTTTGGTACGGGCGACGAGCAGTACTTC.

V is TRBV29-1 and J is TRBJ2-2, with a weak D call TRBD2 (5 bases). Looked up from germline, CDR1 is SQVTM and CDR2 is ANQGSEA. The CDR3 extends over 13 amino acids. Trimming removed 3 bases at V and 1 base at J, with 6 bases between. The CDR3 sequence: CSVDAGNTGELFF. CDR3 in DNA: TGCAGCGTTGATGCGGGGAACACCGGGGAGCTGTTTTTT.

This clone was seen once. The chain links TRBV2 to TRBJ2-5, with D tentatively TRBD2 (5 bases). The germline V gene has CDR1 SNHLY and CDR2 FYNNEI. V was clipped by 8 bases and J by 2 bases, with 15 bases between them. The CDR3 length is 14 residues. The CDR3 here is CASVTRTLQETQYF. As DNA, the CDR3 is TGTGCCAGCGTCACACGGACTTTGCAAGAGACCCAGTACTTC.

J is TRBJ1-1 and V is TRBV18; D is ambiguous. From germline, CDR1 is KGHSH and CDR2 LQKENI. The CDR3 length is 13 residues. V was clipped by 7 bases and J by 0 bases, with 9 bases between them. The DNA of the CDR3 is TGTGCCAGCTTAGAGGACGTGAACACTGAAGCTTTCTTT. This gives the protein CASLEDVNTEAFF. The full variable domain, its missing parts supplied by reference TRBV18 and TRBJ1-1, is NAGVMQNPRHLVRRRGQEARLRCSPMKGHSHVYWYRQLPEEGLKFMVYLQKENIIDESGMPKERFSAEFPKEGPSILRIQQVVRGDSAAYFCASLEDVNTEAFFGQGTRLTVV.

This clone was counted only a few times. The chain joins TRBV6-5 to TRBJ1-5; 8 bases are a match to TRBD1. This CDR3 comprises 15 residues. Germline values: CDR1 MNHEY, CDR2 SVGAGI. V shed 6 bases, J shed 2 bases, and the junction held 6 bases outside the gene matches. DNA of the CDR3: TGTGCCAGCAGGCATGACAGGGGTCGCAATCAGCCCCAGCATTTT. As protein: CASRHDRGRNQPQHF.

The chain carries TRBV5-4 and TRBJ1-1, with D hard to call. V lost 1 base, J lost 2 bases, and 15 bases lay in between. From germline, CDR1 is SGHNT and CDR2 YYREEE (reference sequence). The CDR3 sequence is 16 residues long. In nucleotides, the CDR3 is TGTGCCAGCAGCTTGAACGGCCAACAGATCAACACTGAAGCTTTCTTT. The encoded protein is CASSLNGQQINTEAFF.

The J gene is TRBJ2-7, the V gene TRBV5-4; TRBD2 aligns across 9 bases. The CDR3 runs 15 residues. Germline trimming cut 5 bases from V and 1 base from J; bases unmatched to any gene: 7. CDR1 is SGHNT and CDR2 is YYREEE in the germline V gene (reference sequence). CDR3 in amino acids: CASRLTSGASYEQYF. CDR3 DNA sequence: TGTGCCAGCAGGTTGACTAGCGGAGCTTCCTACGAGCAGTACTTC.

The chain carries TRBV2 and TRBJ2-7; 7 nucleotides line up with TRBD2. CDR1 is SNHLY, CDR2 FYNNEI, per germline. CDR3 length: 16 residues. Trimming cost V 3 bases and J 3 bases; bases outside gene matches: 11. CDR3 sequence: CASSEVGKRGGYEQYF. In nucleotides, the CDR3 is TGTGCCAGCAGTGAGGTCGGGAAGCGGGGTGGCTACGAGCAGTACTTC.

The gene calls are TRBV9 and TRBJ2-3; 16 bases align to TRBD2. The ends lost 4 bases at V and 2 bases at J; junction bases unmatched: 10. The CDR3 totals 19 residues. The germline gives CDR1 SGDLS, CDR2 YYNGEE. The CDR3 DNA reads TGTGCCAGCAGCCACCTAGGCGGGACTAGCGGGGGGGCCACAGATACGCAGTATTTT. Protein product: CASSHLGGTSGGATDTQYF.

The V and J genes are TRBV19 and TRBJ1-1, with a possible D match to TRBD1 (6 bases). The ends were cut back, 10 bases at V and 3 bases at J, with 9 bases in the middle. Germline V gene lookup returns CDR1 LNHDA and CDR2 SQIVND (reference sequence). This CDR3 comprises 11 residues. CDR3 sequence reads: CATRGYTEAFF. The CDR3 nucleotides read TGTGCCACCAGGGGTTACACTGAAGCTTTCTTT.

J is TRBJ2-7 and V is TRBV11-2, with 8 nucleotides matching TRBD2. Germline assignment: CDR1 SGHAT and CDR2 FQNNGV. Trimming took 6 bases from V and 4 from J; bases not matched to a gene: 11. The CDR3 spans 15 residues. This chain's CDR3 is CASRVPGTRAYEQYF. The CDR3 DNA reads TGTGCCAGCAGGGTTCCCGGGACTAGGGCATACGAGCAGTACTTC.

The V and J genes are TRBV6-4 and TRBJ1-1, with a possible D match to TRBD1 (5 bases). The CDR3 is made up of 14 amino acids. The V end lost 3 bases, the J end lost 3 bases, and 11 bases lay between the germline ends. Germline V gene lookup returns CDR1 MRHNA and CDR2 SNTAGT. This chain's CDR3 is CASSEWGGDTEAFF. CDR3 DNA sequence: TGTGCCAGCAGTGAATGGGGGGGTGACACTGAAGCTTTCTTT.

This clone has more than one count but fewer than ten. The rearrangement uses TRBV7-9 and TRBJ1-1; D perhaps matches TRBD1 (5 bases). The CDR3 loop spans 15 amino acids. CDR1 is SEHNR and CDR2 is FQNEAQ in the germline V gene (reference sequence). V was shortened by 3 bases and J by 4 bases, with 15 bases between the two germline ends. The CDR3 here is CASSLVQARGTEAFF. CDR3 nucleotides: TGTGCCAGCAGCTTGGTCCAGGCAAGGGGCACTGAAGCTTTCTTT.

V usage is TRBV4-2 and J usage is TRBJ2-7; tentative D call: TRBD2 (5 bases). The ends were cut back, 0 bases at V and 2 bases at J, with 11 bases in the middle. CDR1 LGHNA and CDR2 YNFKEQ come from the germline V gene. The CDR3 consists of 15 residues. Here the CDR3 reads CASSQEESGTYEQYF. The CDR3 region has the DNA TGTGCCAGCAGCCAAGAGGAGTCCGGGACCTACGAGCAGTACTTC.

The CDR3 nucleotides are TGTGCCAGCAGCGGTAGTCCGGGTTGGGAAGGCTACACCTTC. It codes for CASSGSPGWEGYTF. V is TRBV11-2 and J is TRBJ1-2; D ambiguous. Between the trimmed V and J ends, which lost 5 bases and 8 bases, there was a span of 18 bases. The CDR3 consists of 14 residues. CDR1 and CDR2 from the germline V gene are SGHAT and FQNNGV.

The rearrangement links TRBV5-1 to TRBJ2-5; D gene uncertain. V shed 3 bases and J shed 4 bases, with 7 bases lying between them. There are 12 residues in the CDR3. The germline V gene has CDR1 SGHRS and CDR2 YFSETQ. The CDR3 spells CASSWVGETQYF. For the CDR3, the DNA is TGCGCCAGCAGCTGGGTGGGAGAGACCCAGTACTTC.

This rearrangement joins TRBV7-9 to TRBJ1-5; unclear D gene. The CDR3 consists of 14 residues. CDR1 and CDR2 from the germline V gene are SEHNR and FQNEAQ (reference sequence). Between the trimmed V and J ends, which lost 5 bases and 3 bases, there was a span of 11 bases. As DNA, the CDR3 is TGTGCCAGCAGCCCACCGGGAGTCAATCAGCCCCAGCATTTT. Translation gives CASSPPGVNQPQHF.

The chain recombines TRBV27 with TRBJ1-6; 10 bases are a match to TRBD1. CDR1 is MNHEY and CDR2 is SMNVEV in the germline V gene (reference sequence). The CDR3 contains 16 residues. With 6 bases clipped from V and 9 bases from J, the junction kept 11 bases outside the gene matches. Here the CDR3 reads CASRTTGQGRISPLHF. The CDR3 coding sequence is TGTGCCAGCAGGACGACGGGACAGGGGAGAATTTCACCCCTCCACTTT.

V gene TRBV10-2 combines with J gene TRBJ1-1; weak D call: TRBD1 (5 bases). The CDR3 is made up of 15 amino acids. V dropped 8 bases and J dropped 1 base, with 17 bases sitting between them. CDR1 is WSHSY and CDR2 is SAAADI in the germline V gene. The CDR3: CASPPGGVGNTEAFF. The CDR3 coding sequence is TGCGCCAGCCCCCCGGGGGGGGTAGGGAACACTGAAGCTTTCTTT.

This chain joins TRBV29-1 and TRBJ2-1; 9 bases line up with TRBD2. The CDR3 extends over 15 amino acids. V shed 5 bases and J 3 bases; nucleotides not matched to a gene: 8. Germline assignment: CDR1 SQVTM and CDR2 ANQGSEA. Written as DNA, the CDR3 is TGCAGCGTTTCACTACGACTAGCGGTCTACAATGAGCAGTTCTTC. The encoded protein is CSVSLRLAVYNEQFF.

V gene TRBV10-3 combines with J gene TRBJ1-2; D is unresolved. Looked up from germline, CDR1 is ENHRY and CDR2 is SYGVKD. V lost 6 bases and J lost 4, with 18 bases in between. CDR3 length equals 15 residues. The CDR3 DNA is TGTGCCATCAGCTATCATGACCGGCCCCTCTATGGCTACACCTTC. Translating gives CAISYHDRPLYGYTF.